What follows are 9 T cell receptor beta chains derived from one specimen sequenced in a study of blood T cell repertoires in COVID-19. Assay: immunoSEQ multiplex PCR; the TCRdb copy retains only in-frame clones and omits some. The repertoire holds 200,000 to 250,000 clones, with 90% as singletons. The material sequenced was PBMCs or T cells enriched from blood (not recorded which). The receptors stem from a man aged 30-40 years who had been exposed to COVID-19.

V gene TRBV18 combines with J gene TRBJ2-7; no clear D. Germline lookup yields CDR1 KGHSH and CDR2 LQKENI. V was clipped by 2 bases and J by 5 bases, with 7 bases between them. The CDR3 covers 12 residues. The DNA of the CDR3 is TGTGCCAGCTCACCATACAGCCACGAGCAGTACTTC. Protein: CASSPYSHEQYF.

This chain connects TRBV5-1 to TRBJ1-4, with TRBD1 identical over 7 bases. CDR1 is SGHRS, CDR2 YFSETQ, per germline. The CDR3 contains 16 residues. Germline trimming cut 4 bases from V and 6 bases from J; bases unmatched to any gene: 12. The chain's CDR3 is CASSLGGGGGDEKLFF. The CDR3 DNA reads as TGCGCCAGCAGCCTAGGTGGAGGGGGCGGCGATGAAAAACTGTTTTTT.

On this clone itself: The germline gene is not matched at one end of the junction; a read error may be the cause. The chain carries TRBV24-1 and TRBJ1-5; a weak D match, TRBD1 (5 bases). The germline gives CDR1 KGHDR, CDR2 SFDVKD. This CDR3 contains 14 residues. CDR3 bases: TGTGCCACCAGTGACCTTGACAGCAGTCAGCCCCAGCATTTT. Protein product: CATSDLDSSQPQHF.

The genes are TRBV6-5 and TRBJ1-6; 9 nucleotides align to TRBD1. The CDR3 extends over 12 amino acids. Looked up from germline, CDR1 is MNHEY and CDR2 is SVGAGI. V gave up 8 bases and J gave up 7 bases; unmatched junction bases: 0. DNA for the CDR3: TGTGCCAGCGACAGGGGGAATTCACCCCTCCACTTT. Amino acid sequence: CASDRGNSPLHF.

This clone was seen only once. CDR3 nucleotides: TGTGCCAGTAGTTGGGACAGCAACCCGAGCCAAGAGACCCAGTACTTC. Translation: CASSWDSNPSQETQYF. The chain is built from TRBV19 and TRBJ2-5; 7 nucleotides agree with TRBD1. This CDR3 contains 16 residues. The V and J ends lost 5 bases and 1 base, in that order; junction bases with no gene match: 10. Germline CDR1 is LNHDA and CDR2 is SQIVND (reference sequence).

This chain links TRBV5-1 with TRBJ2-1; 12 bases line up with TRBD2. In germline, CDR1 is SGHRS, CDR2 YFSETQ. Losses at the gene ends were 4 bases for V and 3 bases for J; bases not matched to a gene: 2. The CDR3 is made up of 15 amino acids. Here the CDR3 DNA reads TGCGCCAGCAGCCCTAGCGGGGGGGTCTACAATGAGCAGTTCTTC. Translated, it gives CASSPSGGVYNEQFF.

The chain links TRBV5-1 to TRBJ1-2; a possible D gene is TRBD1 (6 bases). Germline V gene lookup returns CDR1 SGHRS and CDR2 YFSETQ. V was trimmed by 2 bases and J by 0 bases, leaving 11 bases between them. The CDR3 is 15 amino acids. CDR3 region: CASSLRTDTNYGYTF. The CDR3 DNA is TGCGCCAGCAGCTTAAGGACAGATACTAACTATGGCTACACCTTC.

The J gene is TRBJ1-3, the V gene TRBV3-1 (or the pseudogene TRBV3-2); D gene ambiguous. CDR1 and CDR2 (germline): LGHDT, YNNKEL (reference sequence). This CDR3 has 16 residues. The V and J ends lost 4 bases and 0 bases respectively, with 13 bases between them. CDR3 coding DNA: TGTGCCAGCAGCCTCAGCAGGCCGCGCTCTGGAAACACCATATATTTT. Its translation is CASSLSRPRSGNTIYF.

V and J are TRBV25-1 and TRBJ1-6; TRBD1 aligns across 9 bases. V gave up 2 bases and J gave up 6 bases; unmatched junction bases: 11. This CDR3 spans 18 amino acids. The germline V gene encodes CDR1 MGHDK and CDR2 SYGVNS. The CDR3: CASSEGGKLTGGNSPLHF. The CDR3 bases are TGTGCCAGCAGTGAAGGAGGGAAACTGACAGGGGGTAATTCACCCCTCCACTTT.